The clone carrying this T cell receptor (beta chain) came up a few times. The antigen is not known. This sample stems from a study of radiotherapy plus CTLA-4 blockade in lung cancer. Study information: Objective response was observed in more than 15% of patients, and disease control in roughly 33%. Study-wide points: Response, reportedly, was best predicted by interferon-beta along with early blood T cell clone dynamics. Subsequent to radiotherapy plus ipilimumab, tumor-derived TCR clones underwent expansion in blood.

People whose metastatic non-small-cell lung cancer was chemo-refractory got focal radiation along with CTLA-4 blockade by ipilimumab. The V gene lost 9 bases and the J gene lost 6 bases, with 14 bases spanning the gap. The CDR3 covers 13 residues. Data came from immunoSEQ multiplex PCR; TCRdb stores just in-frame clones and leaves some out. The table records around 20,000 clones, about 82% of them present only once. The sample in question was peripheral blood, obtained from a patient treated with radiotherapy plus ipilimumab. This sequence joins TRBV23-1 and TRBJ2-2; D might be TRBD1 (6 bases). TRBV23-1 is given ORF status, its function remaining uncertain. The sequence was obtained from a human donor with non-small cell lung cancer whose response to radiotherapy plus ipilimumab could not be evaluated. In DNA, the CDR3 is TGCGCCAGTCCCACAGGGATAGCCGGGGAGCTGTTTTTT. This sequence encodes CASPTGIAGELFF.